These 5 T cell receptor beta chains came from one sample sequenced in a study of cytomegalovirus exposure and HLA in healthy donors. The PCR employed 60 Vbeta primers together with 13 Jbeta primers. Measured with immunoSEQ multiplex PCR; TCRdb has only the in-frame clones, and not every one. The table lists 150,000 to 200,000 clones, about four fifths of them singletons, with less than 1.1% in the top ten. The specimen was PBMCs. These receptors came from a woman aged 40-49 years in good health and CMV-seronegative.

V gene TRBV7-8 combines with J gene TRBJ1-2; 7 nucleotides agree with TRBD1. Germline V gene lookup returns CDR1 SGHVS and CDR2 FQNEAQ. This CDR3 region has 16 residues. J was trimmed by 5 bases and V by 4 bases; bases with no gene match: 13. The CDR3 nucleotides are TGTGCCAGCAGCTCGACAGGGTTGGGAGCACCATATGGCTACACCTTC. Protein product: CASSSTGLGAPYGYTF.

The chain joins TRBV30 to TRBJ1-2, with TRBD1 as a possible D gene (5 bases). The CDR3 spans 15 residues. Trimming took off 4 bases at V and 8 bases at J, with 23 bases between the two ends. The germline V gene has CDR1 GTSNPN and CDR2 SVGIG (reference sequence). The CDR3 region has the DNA TGTGCCTGGACCCAGGGAGGGACGCCTCGGGGGGGCTACACCTTC. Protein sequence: CAWTQGGTPRGGYTF. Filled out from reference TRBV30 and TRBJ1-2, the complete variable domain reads SQTIHQWPATLVQPVGSPLSLECTVEGTSNPNLYWYRQAAGRGLQLLFYSVGIGQISSEVPQNLSASRPQDRQFILSSKKLLLSDSGFYLCAWTQGGTPRGGYTFGSGTRLTVV.

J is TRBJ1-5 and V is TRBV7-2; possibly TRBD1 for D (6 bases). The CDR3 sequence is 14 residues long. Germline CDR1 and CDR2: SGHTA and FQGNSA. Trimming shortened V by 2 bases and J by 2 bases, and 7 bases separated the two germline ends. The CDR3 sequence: CASSLNRGNQPQHF. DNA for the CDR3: TGTGCCAGCAGCTTAAACAGGGGCAATCAGCCCCAGCATTTT.

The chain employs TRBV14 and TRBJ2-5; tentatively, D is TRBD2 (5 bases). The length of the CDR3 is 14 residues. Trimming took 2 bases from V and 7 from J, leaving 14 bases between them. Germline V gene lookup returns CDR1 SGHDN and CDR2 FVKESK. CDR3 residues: CASSQYEGSRTQYF. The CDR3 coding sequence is TGTGCCAGCAGCCAATACGAGGGTTCAAGGACCCAGTACTTC.

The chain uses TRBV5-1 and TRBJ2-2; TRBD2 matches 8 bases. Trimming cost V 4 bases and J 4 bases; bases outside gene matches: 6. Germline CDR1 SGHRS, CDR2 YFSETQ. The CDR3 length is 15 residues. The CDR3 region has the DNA TGCGCCAGCAGCCTACGGGAGGGCCGCACCGGGGAGCTGTTTTTT. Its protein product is CASSLREGRTGELFF. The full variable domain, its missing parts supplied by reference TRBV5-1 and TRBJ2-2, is KAGVTQTPRYLIKTRGQQVTLSCSPISGHRSVSWYQQTPGQGLQFLFEYFSETQRNKGNFPGRFSGRQFSNSRSEMNVSTLELGDSALYLCASSLREGRTGELFFGEGSRLTVL.